The present T cell receptor (beta chain) was sequenced within a study of cytomegalovirus exposure and HLA in healthy donors. Germline CDR1 MDHEN, CDR2 SYDVKM. V trimming: 5 bases; J trimming: 10 bases; junction bases outside the gene matches: 10. The CDR3 consists of 15 residues. PCR was performed using 60 Vbeta and 13 Jbeta primers. Assay: immunoSEQ multiplex PCR; the TCRdb copy retains only in-frame clones and omits some. The table includes approximately 79,000 clones, about 78% detected once. Material: PBMCs. This chain uses TRBV28 with TRBJ2-1; TRBD2 matches at 11 bases. This receptor was obtained from a man aged 35 to 55 in good health and CMV-seronegative. The CDR3 DNA sequence: TGTGCCAGCAGTCCCTTAGCGGGAGGGTCGACCGAGCAGTTCTTC. Translated: CASSPLAGGSTEQFF. Supplemented by reference TRBV28 and TRBJ2-1, the full variable domain reads DVKVTQSSRYLVKRTGEKVFLECVQDMDHENMFWYRQDPGLGLRLIYFSYDVKMKEKGDIPEGYSVSREKKERFSLILESASTNQTSMYLCASSPLAGGSTEQFFGPGTRLTVL.